Listed here are 17 T cell receptor beta chains from one sample, sequenced in a study of blood T cells in healthy people across ages. Using a J-beta primer mix together with a sample-barcoded 5' primer, a second PCR was run for 7 to 11 cycles. A single record per CDR3 protein comes from TCRdb applying MiXCR to the 5' RACE reads. Here the sample spans about 770,000 distinct CDR3 sequences, 40% to 50% being singletons. Specimen: blood. These receptors were collected from a man between 60 and 75 years old in good health.

The chain combines TRBV7-9 with TRBJ1-1, with a tentative D call TRBD1 (5 bases). Trimming removed 3 bases from V and 5 bases from J, with 16 bases in between. Germline V gives CDR1 SEHNR, CDR2 FQNEAQ (reference sequence). This CDR3 has 15 residues. For the CDR3, the DNA is TGTGCCAGCAGCTTGGACCCCGGGGGTCGGACTGAAGCTTTCTTT. Its translation: CASSLDPGGRTEAFF.

The V gene is TRBV20-1, the J gene TRBJ2-5; D may be TRBD2 (6 bases). V gave up 1 base and J gave up 5 bases, with 17 bases separating them. Per germline, CDR1 DFQATT and CDR2 SNEGSKA (reference sequence). The CDR3 runs 15 residues. The chain's CDR3 is CSARGGGSRRETQYF. CDR3 coding DNA: TGCAGTGCTAGAGGTGGGGGGTCCCGGAGGGAGACCCAGTACTTC.

This clonotype was detected a few times. V gene TRBV7-2 combines with J gene TRBJ1-1; D perhaps matches TRBD1 (5 bases). The CDR3 has 15 amino acids. Per the germline V gene, CDR1 is SGHTA and CDR2 is FQGNSA. The V and J ends lost 2 bases and 2 bases respectively, with 12 bases between them. CDR3 DNA: TGTGCCAGCAGCTTATTTGGGGGGAGAAACACTGAAGCTTTCTTT. Its translation: CASSLFGGRNTEAFF.

The V gene is TRBV4-3, the J gene TRBJ2-3; D is perhaps TRBD1 (6 bases). Trimming pared 4 bases from V and 1 base from J, leaving 9 bases between. Germline-derived CDR1 and CDR2 are LGHNA and YSLEER. The CDR3 is made up of 14 amino acids. CDR3 coding DNA: TGCGCCAGCAGCCGGGACACTCGCACAGATACGCAGTATTTT. Amino acid sequence: CASSRDTRTDTQYF.

This clonotype was detected once. CDR3 nucleotide sequence: TGTGCCAGCAGTGAAGGGGGGACAGACTATGGCTACACCTTC. Translated, it gives CASSEGGTDYGYTF. The chain joins TRBV7-3 to TRBJ1-2, with 7 nucleotides matching TRBD1. V lost 6 bases and J lost 3; bases outside the gene matches: 7. Germline V gene data show CDR1 as SGHTA and CDR2 as FQGTGA. The CDR3 extends over 14 amino acids.

The chain links TRBV29-1 to TRBJ1-1; 7 nucleotides align to TRBD1. This CDR3 has 14 residues. Germline CDR1 reads SQVTM; CDR2 reads ANQGSEA. The ends lost 7 bases at V and 1 base at J; junction bases unmatched: 9. CDR3 sequence reads: CSASTGRANTEAFF. CDR3 bases: TGCAGCGCCTCGACAGGGAGGGCGAACACTGAAGCTTTCTTT.

As to this clonotype: The junction departs from the called germline gene at one end, perhaps through a read error. The chain recombines TRBV7-2 with TRBJ1-1; D is undetermined. This CDR3 spans 16 amino acids. Germline loops: CDR1 SGHTA, CDR2 FQGNSA. CDR3 residues: CANSIISMGLNTEAFF. The CDR3 DNA sequence: TGTGCCAACAGCATAATATCCATGGGGTTGAACACTGAAGCTTTCTTT. Full variable domain (missing parts from reference TRBV7-2 and TRBJ1-1): GAGVSQSPSNKVTEKGKDVELRCDPISGHTALYWYRQSLGQGLEFLIYFQGNSAPDKSGLPSDRFSAERTGGSVSTLTIQRTQQEDSAVYLCANSIISMGLNTEAFFGQGTRLTVV.

This chain links TRBV4-1 with TRBJ2-3; TRBD1 might be the D (6 bases). Germline-derived CDR1 and CDR2 are MGHRA and YSYEKL. Trimming took 2 bases from V and 4 from J, leaving 13 bases between them. The CDR3 is 15 amino acids. CDR3 in amino acids: CASSQKEGGPDTQYF. DNA of the CDR3: TGCGCCAGCAGCCAAAAGGAAGGGGGTCCAGATACGCAGTATTTT.

This clonotype has only a few counts. The gene calls are TRBV20-1 and TRBJ2-3, with D maybe TRBD2 (6 bases). V was clipped by 6 bases and J by 2 bases, with 18 bases between them. This CDR3 has 15 residues. In germline, CDR1 is DFQATT, CDR2 SNEGSKA (reference sequence). CDR3 DNA sequence: TGCAGTGCCAACCCCGGGACTTCCCCCACAGATACGCAGTATTTT. Amino acids: CSANPGTSPTDTQYF.

This clonotype was seen once. The J gene is TRBJ1-1, the V gene TRBV6-2 or TRBV6-3, with 8 bases lining up with TRBD1. Looked up from germline, CDR1 is MNHEY and CDR2 is SVGEGT. V shed 8 bases and J 5 bases; nucleotides not matched to a gene: 7. CDR3 length equals 13 residues. The CDR3 here is CASGDRGLTEAFF. CDR3 coding DNA: TGTGCCAGCGGAGACAGGGGCCTAACTGAAGCTTTCTTT.

V and J are TRBV24-1 and TRBJ2-7; D uncertain. The CDR3 has 15 residues. Trimming took 4 bases from V and 3 from J, leaving 15 bases between them. Germline-derived CDR1 and CDR2 are KGHDR and SFDVKD. Here the CDR3 reads CATSDPGNGHYEQYF. The CDR3 DNA is TGTGCCACCAGTGACCCTGGAAACGGGCACTACGAGCAGTACTTC.

This clonotype was found a few times. CDR3 residues: CASSLRGQYEQYF. Written as DNA, the CDR3 is TGTGCCAGCAGTTTAAGGGGGCAGTACGAGCAGTACTTC. The rearrangement uses TRBV27 and TRBJ2-7, with 7 bases lining up with TRBD1. V was pared by 2 bases and J by 4 bases, with 2 bases of the junction left unmatched. Germline CDR1 is MNHEY and CDR2 is SMNVEV (reference sequence). This CDR3 is built from 13 residues.

This clonotype came up many times. V usage is TRBV5-5 and J usage is TRBJ2-6; 7 bases match TRBD1. The length of the CDR3 is 18 residues. In germline, CDR1 is SGHKS, CDR2 YYEKEE (reference sequence). V was clipped by 4 bases and J by 0 bases; unmatched bases: 10. The CDR3 loop reads CASSRGTDLSSGANVLTF. The CDR3 DNA reads as TGTGCCAGCAGCCGAGGGACAGACCTTAGCTCTGGGGCCAACGTCCTGACTTTC. The variable domain in full, completed from reference TRBV5-5 and TRBJ2-6, reads DAGVTQSPTHLIKTRGQQVTLRCSPISGHKSVSWYQQVLGQGPQFIFQYYEKEERGRGNFPDRFSARQFPNYSSELNVNALLLGDSALYLCASSRGTDLSSGANVLTFGAGSRLTVL.

There are a few counts of this clonotype. This chain links TRBV6-2 or TRBV6-3 with TRBJ1-5; a possible D gene is TRBD1 (5 bases). Trimming cost V 2 bases and J 7 bases, with 12 bases left between them. The germline CDR1 and CDR2 sequences are MNHEY and SVGEGT. CDR3 size: 14 residues. CDR3 coding DNA: TGTGCCAGCAGTTACAGGGGAACCTGGCAGCCCCAGCATTTT. Its translation is CASSYRGTWQPQHF.

V gene TRBV6-5 combines with J gene TRBJ2-7; D is undetermined. There are 14 residues in the CDR3. CDR1 is MNHEY and CDR2 is SVGAGI in the germline V gene. With 6 bases removed from V and 8 bases from J, the gap between germline ends came to 20 bases. This CDR3 reads CASRSDTSRDQQYF. DNA for the CDR3: TGTGCCAGCAGATCCGACACATCCCGCGACCAGCAGTACTTC.

As to this clonotype: Given a much more abundant clone one base away, this may be a read error. The V gene is TRBV29-1, the J gene TRBJ2-5; the match to TRBD2 covers 7 bases. CDR1 and CDR2 (germline): SQVTM, ANQGSEA. The CDR3 sequence is 14 residues long. The CDR3 sequence is CGATTGREGETQYF. The CDR3, as DNA: TGCGGCGCAACTACCGGCAGGGAGGGAGAGACCCAGTACTTC.

The genes are TRBV3-1 and TRBJ2-5; D gene ambiguous. The DNA end favors TRBJ2-7, so the J call may be wrong. Germline CDR1 is LGHDT and CDR2 is YNNKEL (reference sequence). The CDR3 is made up of 13 amino acids. DNA of the CDR3: TGTGCCAGCAGCCAAGAACTACCCCGCGAGCAGTACTTC. Translating it yields CASSQELPREQYF.